This record concerns one T cell receptor beta chain sequence. In the authors' workflow: The assay estimated nucleated cells by amplifying reference gene primers. Sequencing was performed with immunoSEQ multiplex PCR; in TCRdb, only in-frame clones are kept and a portion is missing. V, J and clone size derive from that table, while D and trimming were established from the DNA sequence. The data contain about 180,000 clones, about 90% of them singletons. These data come from a study of blood T cell repertoires in COVID-19. Study information: Sample material is recorded as cDNA or gDNA derived from T cells, B-cell-depleted T cells, or PBMCs.

Participants' reported clinical history set cohort assignment. The sequence derives from a human donor with acute COVID-19. The donor label of this sample is uncertain. The sample taken for sequencing was PBMCs or T cells enriched from blood (not recorded which).

Here the CDR3 reads CASSSRRGSSYEQYF. The CDR3 DNA reads TGTGCCAGTAGTTCCCGCAGGGGGAGTTCCTACGAGCAGTACTTC. The rearrangement uses TRBV19 and TRBJ2-7, with TRBD1 matching 7 bases. Germline-derived CDR1 and CDR2 are LNHDA and SQIVND (reference sequence). The CDR3 has 15 amino acids. Trimming removed 5 bases from V and 1 base from J; junction bases left unmatched: 8.